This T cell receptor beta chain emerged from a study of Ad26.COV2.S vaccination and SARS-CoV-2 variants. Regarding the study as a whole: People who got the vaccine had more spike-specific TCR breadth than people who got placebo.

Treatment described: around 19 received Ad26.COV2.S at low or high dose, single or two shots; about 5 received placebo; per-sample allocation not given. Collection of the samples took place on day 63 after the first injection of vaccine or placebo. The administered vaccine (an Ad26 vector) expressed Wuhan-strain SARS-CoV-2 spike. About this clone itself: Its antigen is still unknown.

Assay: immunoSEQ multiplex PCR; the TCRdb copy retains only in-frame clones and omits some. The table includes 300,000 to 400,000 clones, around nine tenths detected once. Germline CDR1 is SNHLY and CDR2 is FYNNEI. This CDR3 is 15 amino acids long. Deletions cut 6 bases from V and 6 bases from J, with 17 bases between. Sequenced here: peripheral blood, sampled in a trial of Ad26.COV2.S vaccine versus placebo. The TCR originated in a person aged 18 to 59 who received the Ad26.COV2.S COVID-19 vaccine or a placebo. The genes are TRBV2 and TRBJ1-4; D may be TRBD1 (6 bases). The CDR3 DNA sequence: TGTGCCAGCAGACCTAACAGGGTACTTGATGAAAAACTGTTTTTT. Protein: CASRPNRVLDEKLFF. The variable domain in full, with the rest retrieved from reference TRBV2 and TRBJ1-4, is EPEVTQTPSHQVTQMGQEVILRCVPISNHLYFYWYRQILGQKVEFLVSFYNNEISEKSEIFDDQFSVERPDGSNFTLKIRSTKLEDSAMYFCASRPNRVLDEKLFFGSGTQLSVL.